This T cell receptor beta chain was recovered during a study of neurological immune-mediated disorders. Study observations and caveats: The repertoires of 18 of 34 multiple sclerosis patients were placed by phylogenetic grouping in a single related-CDR3 cluster, which may be a signature.

The method for making cDNA was 5'RACE, and it used 10-nucleotide random UMIs. TCRdb itself ran the 5' RACE reads through MiXCR, one entry per CDR3 protein. The repertoire holds tens of thousands of distinct CDR3 sequences, under 5% seen once, with about 1.9% in the top ten. This clonotype was seen repeatedly, ten times or more. Its specificity is unknown. CDR3 size: 13 residues. The V and J genes are TRBV21-1 and TRBJ2-2. TRBV21-1 is flagged as a pseudogene. This receptor was taken from a woman aged 40 to 50 with multiple sclerosis. The sequencing sample was made of CD4+ T cells from blood. DNA for the CDR3: TGTGCCAGCAGGGATGGGGACACCGGGGAGCTGTTTTTT. Translating it yields CASRDGDTGELFF.